Following are 29 T cell receptor beta chains from one sample sequenced in a study of T cell repertoires in cytomegalovirus infection. TCRdb reprocessed the reads with MiXCR, giving one entry per CDR3 protein. The sample records about 180,000 distinct CDR3 sequences, over 13% being singletons. The sample was PBMCs. The receptor source for this set is a human donor in good health (CMV status not recorded). Some clones in this sample may be carry-over from other donors' samples.

This clonotype came up a few times. The chain is built from TRBV6-6 and TRBJ2-1, with no clear D. Trimming removed 6 bases at V and 8 bases at J, with 20 bases between. CDR1 is MNHNY and CDR2 is SVGAGI in the germline V gene (reference sequence). The CDR3 length is 15 residues. The CDR3 reads CASSHTGLRVDEQFF. The CDR3 nucleotides read TGTGCCAGCAGCCACACCGGGCTTCGGGTCGATGAGCAGTTCTTC.

Only a few counts were recorded for this clonotype. The chain links TRBV10-2 to TRBJ2-3; 8 nucleotides align to TRBD2. The V gene end was trimmed by 2 bases and the J gene end by 4 bases; junction bases not matched to a gene: 2. The germline CDR1 and CDR2 sequences are WSHSY and SAAADI. This CDR3 region has 14 residues. The CDR3 bases are TGCGCCAGCAGTGAGCCGGGGGGGGCAGATACGCAGTATTTT. It codes for CASSEPGGADTQYF.

J is TRBJ2-3 and V is TRBV28; no clear D. V lost 6 bases and J lost 10, with 14 bases in between. The CDR3 is 12 amino acids. Germline V gene data show CDR1 as MDHEN and CDR2 as SYDVKM. The CDR3 loop is CASRRPAMAQYF. CDR3 DNA sequence: TGTGCCAGCAGACGACCCGCTATGGCGCAGTATTTT.

This chain uses TRBV10-3 with TRBJ2-3; 8 positions agree with TRBD2. The CDR3 has 15 residues. Germline V gene lookup returns CDR1 ENHRY and CDR2 SYGVKD. The junction had 5 bases not matched to a gene; V was cut back by 4 bases and J by 2 bases. Here the CDR3 reads CAISGRGRLTDTQYF. In nucleotides, the CDR3 is TGTGCCATCAGTGGACGCGGGAGGCTCACAGATACGCAGTATTTT.

This clonotype was recorded a few times. This sequence joins TRBV11-2 and TRBJ2-5, with D perhaps TRBD2 (7 bases). Germline V lookup: CDR1 SGHAT, CDR2 FQNNGV. The germline V and J ends were trimmed by 0 bases and 5 bases, with 16 bases remaining between them. The CDR3 length is 16 residues. As DNA, the CDR3 is TGTGCCAGCAGCTTAGATTCCTTAGGGGGAGGGGAGACCCAGTACTTC. Its translation: CASSLDSLGGGETQYF.

The CDR3 nucleotides are TGTGCCAGCAGTTTAAGGTCAGTACTCTACAATGAGCAGTTCTTC. Amino acids: CASSLRSVLYNEQFF. The chain carries TRBV28 and TRBJ2-1; D gene uncertain. The CDR3 spans 15 residues. Trimming took off 2 bases at V and 3 bases at J, with 11 bases between the two ends. CDR1 is MDHEN, CDR2 SYDVKM, per germline.

This clonotype was picked up many times. This chain uses TRBV7-2 with TRBJ1-6; no clear D. Trimming removed 1 base at V and 4 bases at J, with 5 bases between. CDR1 and CDR2 from the germline V gene are SGHTA and FQGNSA. The CDR3 sequence is 14 residues long. The CDR3 loop is CASSLGRYNSPLHF. The CDR3, as DNA: TGTGCCAGCAGCTTAGGGCGGTATAATTCACCCCTCCACTTT. Combining the CDR3 with reference TRBV7-2 and TRBJ1-6 gives the whole variable domain GAGVSQSPSNKVTEKGKDVELRCDPISGHTALYWYRQSLGQGLEFLIYFQGNSAPDKSGLPSDRFSAERTGGSVSTLTIQRTQQEDSAVYLCASSLGRYNSPLHFGNGTRLTVT.

The chain combines TRBV12-3 or TRBV12-4 with TRBJ1-5, with a weak D call TRBD1 (5 bases). The CDR3 is 16 residues long. V gave up 0 bases and J gave up 2 bases, with 11 bases separating them. The CDR3 loop is CASSLAVGEGNQPQHF. CDR3 DNA sequence: TGTGCCAGCAGTTTAGCTGTAGGGGAGGGCAATCAGCCCCAGCATTTT.

This chain connects TRBV2 to TRBJ2-3; 9 nucleotides line up with TRBD1. This CDR3 is 19 amino acids long. V lost 5 bases to trimming and J lost 4 bases; unmatched junction nucleotides: 19. Per the germline V gene, CDR1 is SNHLY and CDR2 is FYNNEI. The CDR3 DNA follows: TGTGCCAGCAGTCCCCGACCTCCGGGACAGGGTCGATTCGCAGATACGCAGTATTTT. Its translation: CASSPRPPGQGRFADTQYF.

This clonotype was detected ten times or more. The gene calls are TRBV7-8 and TRBJ2-7; 10 bases match TRBD1. V lost 4 bases to trimming and J lost 2 bases; unmatched junction nucleotides: 5. CDR3 size: 15 residues. CDR1 and CDR2 (germline): SGHVS, FQNEAQ. Here the CDR3 reads CASSWGQGKAYEQYF. The CDR3 coding sequence is TGTGCCAGCAGCTGGGGACAGGGGAAAGCCTACGAGCAGTACTTC.

This clonotype has a count of ten or more. CDR3 in amino acids: CASSVSGSPADTQYF. In DNA, the CDR3 is TGCGCCAGCAGCGTTAGCGGGAGCCCCGCAGATACGCAGTATTTT. The gene calls are TRBV5-1 and TRBJ2-3; 9 nucleotides align to TRBD2. The CDR3 has 15 amino acids. Germline-derived CDR1 and CDR2 are SGHRS and YFSETQ. Losses at the gene ends were 4 bases for V and 4 bases for J; bases not matched to a gene: 7.

This clonotype came up a few times. The chain joins TRBV29-1 to TRBJ2-3, with TRBD2 matching 8 bases. V gave up 8 bases and J gave up 3 bases; unmatched junction bases: 13. CDR1 and CDR2 from the germline V gene are SQVTM and ANQGSEA. The CDR3 loop spans 15 amino acids. DNA of the CDR3: TGCAGCTATGAGGGGACGGCGGGAGGAACAGATACGCAGTATTTT. It encodes CSYEGTAGGTDTQYF.

This clonotype was detected ten times or more. The chain uses TRBV7-2 and TRBJ2-4; 7 positions match TRBD2. Germline V gives CDR1 SGHTA, CDR2 FQGNSA. The CDR3 length is 18 residues. After removal of 5 bases from V and 0 bases from J, the junction contained 13 bases not matched to a gene. The CDR3 region has the DNA TGTGCCAGCAGCGCGTGGCGGGAGCAGACCCTAGCCAAAAACATTCAGTACTTC. It codes for CASSAWREQTLAKNIQYF. Using reference TRBV7-2 and TRBJ2-4 for the parts outside the CDR3, the full variable domain is GAGVSQSPSNKVTEKGKDVELRCDPISGHTALYWYRQSLGQGLEFLIYFQGNSAPDKSGLPSDRFSAERTGGSVSTLTIQRTQQEDSAVYLCASSAWREQTLAKNIQYFGAGTRLSVL.

V is TRBV7-4 and J is TRBJ1-2, with D possibly being TRBD1 (5 bases). CDR3 size: 13 residues. V shed 7 bases and J shed 9 bases, with 18 bases lying between them. CDR1 and CDR2 from the germline V gene are SGHVT and SQSDAQ. Written as DNA, the CDR3 is TGTGCCAGCATTTTCCCCGGCGGGGCTAGCTACACCTTC. Protein sequence: CASIFPGGASYTF.

This clonotype was detected many times. The chain couples TRBV6-1 to TRBJ1-6; weak D call: TRBD1 (5 bases). In germline, CDR1 is MNHNS, CDR2 SASEGT. Trimming left V 3 bases short and J 8 bases short, with 17 bases between. This CDR3 has 16 residues. CDR3 coding DNA: TGTGCCAGCAGTGAGGGGTACAAAGGGGTTCATTCACCCCTCCACTTT. Protein product: CASSEGYKGVHSPLHF.

This clonotype has ten or more counts. This sequence joins TRBV7-6 and TRBJ1-3, with TRBD1 as a possible D gene (5 bases). Trimming pared 5 bases from V and 2 bases from J, leaving 16 bases between. Per the germline V gene, CDR1 is SGHVS and CDR2 is FNYEAQ. This CDR3 is built from 16 residues. The chain's CDR3 is CASSARPEGTGNTIYF. The CDR3 nucleotides read TGTGCCAGCAGCGCGAGGCCTGAGGGGACTGGAAACACCATATATTTT.

This clonotype was seen ten or more times. The V gene is TRBV7-2, the J gene TRBJ1-2; D gene uncertain. Germline CDR1 and CDR2: SGHTA and FQGNSA. This CDR3 region has 17 residues. V was clipped by 1 base and J by 0 bases, with 15 bases between them. CDR3 nucleotides: TGTGCCAGCAGCTTAGAGGTCCGGCCTACCGCTAACTATGGCTACACCTTC. Its protein product is CASSLEVRPTANYGYTF.

There are many counts of this clonotype. V gene TRBV12-3 or TRBV12-4 combines with J gene TRBJ2-4; D unresolved. Trimming took 4 bases from V and 0 from J, leaving 7 bases between them. The CDR3 runs to 14 residues. Here the CDR3 DNA reads TGTGCCAGCAGTTCAACGGGAGCCAAAAACATTCAGTACTTC. Translated: CASSSTGAKNIQYF.

This clonotype was picked up one time. The chain recombines TRBV28 with TRBJ1-3; possibly TRBD1 for D (5 bases). V was pared by 4 bases and J by 1 base, with 11 bases between. Germline V gene lookup returns CDR1 MDHEN and CDR2 SYDVKM. This CDR3 contains 15 residues. As DNA, the CDR3 is TGTGCCAGCAGTTCTACCGACAGATCTGGAAACACCATATATTTT. This sequence encodes CASSSTDRSGNTIYF. Full variable domain (rest looked up from reference TRBV28 and TRBJ1-3): DVKVTQSSRYLVKRTGEKVFLECVQDMDHENMFWYRQDPGLGLRLIYFSYDVKMKEKGDIPEGYSVSREKKERFSLILESASTNQTSMYLCASSSTDRSGNTIYFGEGSWLTVV.

V gene TRBV12-3 or TRBV12-4 combines with J gene TRBJ1-6; D ambiguous. The CDR3 spans 12 residues. V dropped 5 bases and J dropped 5 bases, with 4 bases sitting between them. DNA of the CDR3: TGTGCCAGCAGTCCCCATAATTCACCCCTCCACTTT. Protein: CASSPHNSPLHF.

The CDR3 region is CSARSQVYEQYF. The CDR3, as DNA: TGCAGTGCTAGAAGTCAGGTCTACGAGCAGTACTTC. This sequence joins TRBV20-1 and TRBJ2-7; the D is unclear. The CDR3 consists of 12 residues. CDR1 is DFQATT, CDR2 SNEGSKA, per germline (reference sequence). Trimming cost V 2 bases and J 3 bases, with 8 bases left between them.

This clonotype was seen many times. The J gene is TRBJ2-4, the V gene TRBV12-3 or TRBV12-4; the match to TRBD2 covers 7 bases. This CDR3 is 15 amino acids long. Trimming took 3 bases from V and 6 from J; bases not matched to a gene: 8. CDR3 in amino acids: CASSLSFASGNIQYF. The CDR3 region has the DNA TGTGCCAGCAGTTTGAGTTTCGCTAGCGGAAACATTCAGTACTTC.

This clonotype occurred many times. This chain links TRBV24-1 with TRBJ2-7; D is unresolved. Germline V gene sequence: CDR1 KGHDR, CDR2 SFDVKD. This CDR3 is built from 15 residues. Trimming removed 9 bases at V and 5 bases at J, with 22 bases between. The CDR3 loop is CATCGSDTRPHEQYF. CDR3 DNA sequence: TGTGCCACCTGCGGTAGTGACACCCGCCCCCACGAGCAGTACTTC.

This clonotype has just a few counts. The chain carries TRBV20-1 and TRBJ1-4; D not certain. Trimming pared 4 bases from V and 0 bases from J, leaving 6 bases between. Germline V gene data show CDR1 as DFQATT and CDR2 as SNEGSKA (reference sequence). The CDR3 length is 13 residues. The CDR3 region is CSANQATNEKLFF. The CDR3 nucleotides read TGCAGTGCTAATCAAGCAACTAATGAAAAACTGTTTTTT.

In this sample, this clonotype turned up many times. V usage is TRBV15 and J usage is TRBJ2-1; D not resolved. The V end was cut by 6 bases, the J end by 0 bases, with 12 bases between. CDR1 and CDR2 (germline): LNHNV, YYDKDF (reference sequence). This CDR3 is 15 amino acids long. The chain's CDR3 is CATRIPKSSYNEQFF. DNA of the CDR3: TGTGCCACCAGAATCCCCAAGAGCTCCTACAATGAGCAGTTCTTC.

In this sample, this clonotype turned up many times. The chain couples TRBV7-2 to TRBJ2-1; unclear D gene. Germline CDR1 reads SGHTA; CDR2 reads FQGNSA. This CDR3 spans 16 amino acids. V shed 4 bases and J shed 0 bases, with 13 bases lying between them. The CDR3 DNA sequence: TGTGCCAGCAGCTCACCTTTAGAGAGCTCCTACAATGAGCAGTTCTTC. Its translation is CASSSPLESSYNEQFF.

This clonotype was picked up many times. The rearrangement joins TRBV20-1 to TRBJ2-2; D uncertain. The germline V gene has CDR1 DFQATT and CDR2 SNEGSKA (reference sequence). V gave up 2 bases and J gave up 0 bases, with 10 bases separating them. CDR3 size: 15 residues. The CDR3 region has the DNA TGCAGTGCTAGATCCGTCATCGCGAACACCGGGGAGCTGTTTTTT. It yields the protein CSARSVIANTGELFF.

This clonotype was detected only a few times. This chain joins TRBV29-1 and TRBJ1-2; D is unresolved. There are 11 residues in the CDR3. The V gene's germline CDR1 is SQVTM and CDR2 ANQGSEA. V dropped 4 bases and J dropped 4 bases, with 7 bases sitting between them. CDR3 bases: TGCAGCGTTGCGGGGTTCTATGGCTACACCTTC. This encodes CSVAGFYGYTF.

The CDR3 DNA reads as TGTGCCAGCAGTTTAGCACGGGGGCAGGGGGAAGAGACCCAGTACTTC. Translating gives CASSLARGQGEETQYF. The gene calls are TRBV12-3 or TRBV12-4 and TRBJ2-5, with D perhaps TRBD1 (7 bases). V lost 0 bases and J lost 3, with 14 bases in between. This CDR3 has 16 residues.